Below, 27 T cell receptor beta chains from the same sample are listed, as sequenced in a study of OX40 agonist ivuxolimab in advanced cancers. TCRdb's copy holds only in-frame clones and misses some; the assay was immunoSEQ multiplex PCR. The table lists more than 15,000 clones, 80% to 90% of them singletons, with about two thirds in the top ten. The sample here was CD4+ or CD8+ T cells sorted from blood, taken in a trial of the OX40 agonist ivuxolimab. These receptors were obtained from an adult with an advanced solid tumor such as melanoma, head and neck, liver or kidney cancer.

In regard to this clone: At one end, the junction sequence differs from germline, possibly due to a read error. V gene TRBV10-1 combines with J gene TRBJ2-7, with D perhaps matching TRBD1 or TRBD2 (5 bases each). This CDR3 has 12 amino acids. Looked up from germline, CDR1 is WNHNN and CDR2 is SYGVQD (reference sequence). The CDR3 loop reads CTSSDVGDEQYF. DNA for the CDR3: TGCACCAGCAGTGATGTGGGGGACGAGCAGTACTTC.

The gene calls are TRBV10-3 and TRBJ1-2; D is unclear. Germline CDR1 ENHRY, CDR2 SYGVKD. V was trimmed by 4 bases and J by 4 bases, leaving 16 bases between them. This CDR3 spans 15 amino acids. Written as DNA, the CDR3 is TGTGCCATCAGTGGGGAGGTTTGGGGAAGCTATGGCTACACCTTC. This sequence encodes CAISGEVWGSYGYTF.

The J gene is TRBJ1-6, the V gene TRBV11-2; weak D call: TRBD1 (6 bases). The CDR3 contains 14 residues. The V gene's germline CDR1 is SGHAT and CDR2 FQNNGV. Trimming took 6 bases from V and 10 from J, leaving 16 bases between them. CDR3 in amino acids: CASSLQGLGSPLHF. CDR3 nucleotides: TGTGCCAGCAGTCTACAGGGCCTGGGGTCACCCCTCCACTTT.

The chain employs TRBV7-9 and TRBJ2-7; 9 bases line up with TRBD1. V shed 5 bases and J 5 bases; nucleotides not matched to a gene: 7. There are 14 residues in the CDR3. Germline V gene data show CDR1 as SEHNR and CDR2 as FQNEAQ (reference sequence). Here the CDR3 DNA reads TGTGCCAGCAGCCCGACGGACAGGGGTCACGAGCAGTACTTC. Residues: CASSPTDRGHEQYF.

This chain's CDR3 is CASSFSSGADTQYF. The CDR3 DNA is TGTGCCAGCAGTTTCTCATCGGGGGCGGATACGCAGTATTTT. The chain is built from TRBV27 and TRBJ2-3; D might be TRBD1 or TRBD2, each matching 6 bases. This CDR3 contains 14 residues. The V end was cut by 3 bases, the J end by 6 bases, with 13 bases between. Germline loops: CDR1 MNHEY, CDR2 SMNVEV (reference sequence).

This clone has just one count. The chain has TRBV27 and TRBJ1-2, with D tentatively TRBD1 (5 bases). V dropped 6 bases and J dropped 1 base, with 24 bases sitting between them. CDR1 is MNHEY and CDR2 is SMNVEV in the germline V gene (reference sequence). The CDR3 loop spans 18 amino acids. CDR3 in DNA: TGTGCCAGCAGGAAGAGAGACAGACCGACTACAGTTAACTATGGCTACACCTTC. Its protein product is CASRKRDRPTTVNYGYTF.

On this clone: This CDR3 is also generated by other DNA sequences in the sample. This rearrangement joins TRBV9 to TRBJ2-1, with D tentatively TRBD1 (5 bases). V was trimmed by 0 bases and J by 6 bases, leaving 10 bases between them. The V gene's germline CDR1 is SGDLS and CDR2 YYNGEE. CDR3 size: 14 residues. This CDR3 is CASSVATRVNEQFF. As DNA, the CDR3 is TGTGCCAGCAGCGTAGCTACCAGGGTCAATGAGCAGTTCTTC.

The chain links TRBV28 to TRBJ2-1; either TRBD1 or TRBD2 may fit D (5 bases each). Germline V lookup: CDR1 MDHEN, CDR2 SYDVKM. The CDR3 has 13 residues. The V end was cut by 9 bases, the J end by 4 bases, with 13 bases between. Here the CDR3 reads CASSRGLYNEQFF. In DNA, the CDR3 is TGTGCCAGTTCCCGGGGCCTATACAATGAGCAGTTCTTC.

The chain carries TRBV28 and TRBJ2-7, with a weak D call TRBD1 (6 bases). Germline CDR1 MDHEN, CDR2 SYDVKM. The CDR3 is 11 residues long. With 5 bases removed from V and 7 bases from J, the gap between germline ends came to 9 bases. CDR3 nucleotide sequence: TGTGCCAGCAGTACAGGACAGGAGCAGTACTTC. Amino acid sequence: CASSTGQEQYF. Together with reference TRBV28 and TRBJ2-7, the CDR3 gives the full variable domain: DVKVTQSSRYLVKRTGEKVFLECVQDMDHENMFWYRQDPGLGLRLIYFSYDVKMKEKGDIPEGYSVSREKKERFSLILESASTNQTSMYLCASSTGQEQYFGPGTRLTVT.

V usage is TRBV5-6 and J usage is TRBJ2-7, with TRBD2 matching 7 bases. The CDR3 extends over 15 amino acids. V dropped 0 bases and J dropped 3; count of bases not matched to a gene: 6. Germline V gene lookup returns CDR1 SGHDT and CDR2 YYEEEE. The chain's CDR3 is CASSLGGTIVYEQYF. The CDR3 bases are TGTGCCAGCAGCTTGGGTGGGACTATCGTCTACGAGCAGTACTTC.

V gene TRBV11-1 combines with J gene TRBJ2-1, with a tentative D call TRBD2 (5 bases). CDR1 and CDR2 (germline): SGHAT, FQDESV (reference sequence). The CDR3 spans 16 residues. Trimming shortened V by 5 bases and J by 2 bases, and 16 bases separated the two germline ends. This chain's CDR3 is CASSPLAISTYNEQFF. The CDR3 nucleotides read TGTGCCAGCAGCCCGCTAGCCATTTCAACCTACAATGAGCAGTTCTTC.

This rearrangement joins TRBV19 to TRBJ2-7; the D gene is possibly TRBD1 (5 bases). CDR3 size: 14 residues. Germline V lookup: CDR1 LNHDA, CDR2 SQIVND (reference sequence). V gave up 3 bases and J gave up 1 base, with 10 bases separating them. CDR3 nucleotide sequence: TGTGCCAGTAGTATCATCCAGGGTTCCTACGAGCAGTACTTC. It encodes CASSIIQGSYEQYF.

This clone was recorded only once. V gene TRBV4-3 combines with J gene TRBJ1-5; D remains unclear. Germline V gene sequence: CDR1 LGHNA, CDR2 YSLEER. CDR3 length: 15 residues. Trimming pared 0 bases from V and 6 bases from J, leaving 12 bases between. In DNA form, the CDR3 reads TGCGCCAGCAGCCAAGATCCGGAGGTGGCTCAGCCCCAGCATTTT. Its protein product is CASSQDPEVAQPQHF.

In this sample, this clone turned up once. V usage is TRBV5-1 and J usage is TRBJ2-4; perhaps TRBD2 as D (6 bases). V was pared by 0 bases and J by 8 bases, with 15 bases between. This CDR3 contains 15 residues. Germline-derived CDR1 and CDR2 are SGHRS and YFSETQ. CDR3 DNA: TGCGCCAGCAGCTTGGCCTGGGCTGGGGAGGACATTCAGTACTTC. Its protein product is CASSLAWAGEDIQYF.

The V and J genes are TRBV27 and TRBJ1-1; D not certain. V lost 7 bases and J lost 3, with 12 bases in between. CDR1 and CDR2 from the germline V gene are MNHEY and SMNVEV (reference sequence). The CDR3 runs 13 residues. The CDR3 bases are TGTGCCAGCACCCATCATGGGGACACTGAAGCTTTCTTT. Amino acid sequence: CASTHHGDTEAFF.

The chain carries TRBV10-2 and TRBJ2-7; a weak D match, TRBD2 (6 bases). V was shortened by 7 bases and J by 4 bases, with 20 bases between the two germline ends. CDR1 is WSHSY, CDR2 SAAADI, per germline. The CDR3 contains 15 residues. The CDR3 DNA sequence: TGCGCCAGCACCCCTGGAGGGAACTCCAAATACGAGCAGTACTTC. Protein product: CASTPGGNSKYEQYF.

This chain connects TRBV10-3 to TRBJ2-5; TRBD1 agrees at 10 bases. This CDR3 has 14 residues. Per the germline V gene, CDR1 is ENHRY and CDR2 is SYGVKD. J gave up 4 bases and V 8 bases, and 7 bases lay outside the gene matches. CDR3 nucleotide sequence: TGTGCCATCGGAGGGACAGGGGTTGGAGAGACCCAGTACTTC. This codes for CAIGGTGVGETQYF.

The chain combines TRBV19 with TRBJ1-4; the D gene is possibly TRBD1 (6 bases). In germline, CDR1 is LNHDA, CDR2 SQIVND (reference sequence). V lost 9 bases, J lost 0 bases, and 14 bases lay in between. CDR3 length: 15 residues. CDR3 DNA: TGTGCCAGAGGGTTGGAGGGGGCAACTAATGAAAAACTGTTTTTT. It is translated as CARGLEGATNEKLFF.

The gene calls are TRBV13 and TRBJ1-3; D unclear. The CDR3 length is 14 residues. Germline CDR1 PRHDT, CDR2 FYEKMQ (reference sequence). With 3 bases removed from V and 0 bases from J, the gap between germline ends came to 6 bases. In nucleotides, the CDR3 is TGTGCCAGCAGCTTTTCCGTCTCTGGAAACACCATATATTTT. It yields the protein CASSFSVSGNTIYF.

This chain's CDR3 is CASSFWDSAYEQYF. CDR3 DNA sequence: TGTGCCAGCAGCTTTTGGGACTCGGCCTACGAGCAGTACTTC. V usage is TRBV5-5 and J usage is TRBJ2-7; D may be TRBD2 (6 bases). Germline lookup yields CDR1 SGHKS and CDR2 YYEKEE (reference sequence). Trimming stripped 2 bases from V and 2 bases from J, with 11 bases between. The CDR3 is 14 amino acids.

The V and J genes are TRBV5-8 and TRBJ2-2; D possibly corresponds to TRBD1 (5 bases). The CDR3 covers 16 residues. Trimming stripped 2 bases from V and 1 base from J, with 12 bases between. From germline, CDR1 is SGHTS and CDR2 YDEGEE. The CDR3 loop is CASSFYQGGNTGELFF. For the CDR3, the DNA is TGTGCCAGCAGCTTCTATCAGGGTGGGAACACCGGGGAGCTGTTTTTT.

This chain uses TRBV7-9 with TRBJ2-2, with TRBD2 matching over 7 bases. The CDR3 has 16 amino acids. The trim removed 5 bases at V and 3 bases at J, leaving 9 bases unmatched. The germline gives CDR1 SEHNR, CDR2 FQNEAQ (reference sequence). The CDR3 loop is CASSPQASGDTGELFF. Written as DNA, the CDR3 is TGTGCCAGCAGCCCCCAGGCGAGCGGGGACACCGGGGAGCTGTTTTTT.

The rearrangement joins TRBV5-8 to TRBJ2-7; 11 bases match TRBD1. Trimming cost V 4 bases and J 2 bases; bases outside gene matches: 2. This CDR3 has 14 residues. Germline assignment: CDR1 SGHTS and CDR2 YDEGEE. This chain's CDR3 is CASSQDRGPYEQYF. The CDR3 DNA is TGTGCCAGCAGCCAGGACAGGGGGCCCTACGAGCAGTACTTC.

This chain connects TRBV29-1 to TRBJ2-5; 9 positions agree with TRBD2. The CDR3 totals 16 residues. J was trimmed by 1 base and V by 4 bases; bases with no gene match: 10. Germline V gene data show CDR1 as SQVTM and CDR2 as ANQGSEA. CDR3 sequence: CSVAPLAREGQETQYF. The CDR3 DNA follows: TGCAGCGTTGCCCCGCTGGCGCGGGAGGGCCAAGAGACCCAGTACTTC.

Only a few counts were recorded for this clone. V gene TRBV19 combines with J gene TRBJ2-7; weak D call: TRBD1 (6 bases). The V end lost 2 bases, the J end lost 2 bases, and 10 bases lay between the germline ends. The CDR3 contains 14 residues. Germline values: CDR1 LNHDA, CDR2 SQIVND (reference sequence). The DNA for the CDR3 is TGTGCCAGTAGTATATCGAGGGGGACCTACGAGCAGTACTTC. It yields the protein CASSISRGTYEQYF. The whole variable domain, remainder taken from reference TRBV19 and TRBJ2-7, is DGGITQSPKYLFRKEGQNVTLSCEQNLNHDAMYWYRQDPGQGLRLIYYSQIVNDFQKGDIAEGYSVSREKKESFPLTVTSAQKNPTAFYLCASSISRGTYEQYFGPGTRLTVT.

This chain links TRBV5-6 with TRBJ2-1; the D call may be TRBD1 or TRBD2 (6 bases each). Between the trimmed V and J ends, which lost 6 bases and 6 bases, there was a span of 16 bases. The CDR3 is 14 residues long. CDR1 and CDR2 from the germline V gene are SGHDT and YYEEEE. The CDR3 reads CASTQLGGGNEQFF. The CDR3 DNA sequence: TGTGCCAGCACCCAACTCGGAGGGGGCAATGAGCAGTTCTTC.

The J gene is TRBJ2-7, the V gene TRBV28; 8 nucleotides agree with TRBD1. The CDR3 sequence is 17 residues long. The V gene's germline CDR1 is MDHEN and CDR2 SYDVKM. The junction had 18 bases not matched to a gene; V was cut back by 4 bases and J by 7 bases. In DNA, the CDR3 is TGTGCCAGCAGTTCAATCGACAGGGGCCCTAGCTCAAGTGAGCAGTACTTC. It specifies CASSSIDRGPSSSEQYF.